One and the same sample provided the 14 T cell receptor beta chains below, sequenced in a study of cytotoxic CD8 clonotypes in ibrutinib-treated CLL. The data were produced by immunoSEQ multiplex PCR, yet TCRdb's version contains in-frame clones alone and is incomplete. This table holds 330,000 or so clones, approximately 67% found once. The sample here was PBMCs, taken after 36 months of ibrutinib treatment. The receptors stem from a human donor with chronic lymphocytic leukemia.

This clone was seen a handful of times. The rearrangement uses TRBV9 and TRBJ2-5, with unresolved D. CDR1 SGDLS and CDR2 YYNGEE come from the germline V gene. V was shortened by 4 bases and J by 5 bases, with 9 bases between the two germline ends. The CDR3 totals 12 residues. The chain's CDR3 is CASSTIHETQYF. The CDR3 DNA sequence: TGTGCCAGCAGCACCATTCACGAGACCCAGTACTTC. Full variable domain (rest looked up from reference TRBV9 and TRBJ2-5): DSGVTQTPKHLITATGQRVTLRCSPRSGDLSVYWYQQSLDQGLQFLIQYYNGEERAKGNILERFSAQQFPDLHSELNLSSLELGDSALYFCASSTIHETQYFGPGTRLLVL.

This clone was observed once. The CDR3 reads CASSLVRGSGEKLFF. For the CDR3, the DNA is TGTGCCAGCAGCTTAGTCCGTGGATCCGGGGAAAAACTGTTTTTT. V usage is TRBV11-2 and J usage is TRBJ1-4, with D uncertain. From germline, CDR1 is SGHAT and CDR2 FQNNGV. This CDR3 is 15 amino acids long. V was cut by 1 base and J by 8 bases, with 14 bases left in between.

The chain uses TRBV28 and TRBJ2-3, with 7 bases aligning to TRBD2. V lost 4 bases and J lost 2; bases outside the gene matches: 12. Germline V lookup: CDR1 MDHEN, CDR2 SYDVKM. The CDR3 covers 17 residues. The chain's CDR3 is CASSSLTTSENTDTQYF. The CDR3 nucleotides read TGTGCCAGCAGTTCCCTCACAACTAGCGAAAACACAGATACGCAGTATTTT.

The chain joins TRBV7-9 to TRBJ1-2, with TRBD1 as a possible D gene (6 bases). CDR3 length: 15 residues. The germline V gene encodes CDR1 SEHNR and CDR2 FQNEAQ (reference sequence). Between the trimmed V and J ends, which lost 7 bases and 1 base, there was a span of 16 bases. In DNA form, the CDR3 reads TGTGCCAGCATCGGCGGGGGGGCACGTAACTATGGCTACACCTTC. Its translation: CASIGGGARNYGYTF.

The rearrangement uses TRBV5-1 and TRBJ2-1; 10 bases are shared with TRBD2. Germline V gene sequence: CDR1 SGHRS, CDR2 YFSETQ. The V segment lost 4 bases and the J segment 0 bases; nucleotides outside the gene matches: 10. CDR3 length: 18 residues. The CDR3 region has the DNA TGCGCCAGCAGCCGGGGGACTAGCGCTCAAAGCTCCTACAATGAGCAGTTCTTC. It specifies CASSRGTSAQSSYNEQFF.

In nucleotides, the CDR3 is TGTGCCAGCAGCTTAGTGGGACCTAACTATGGCTACACCTTC. It encodes CASSLVGPNYGYTF. This rearrangement joins TRBV7-9 to TRBJ1-2; possibly TRBD1 for D (5 bases). The CDR3 consists of 14 residues. Trimming cost V 1 base and J 0 bases, with 6 bases left between them. Germline CDR1 is SEHNR and CDR2 is FQNEAQ (reference sequence).

CDR3 protein: CASSPRETYGYTF. CDR3 sequence (DNA): TGTGCCAGCAGCCCCCGGGAAACTTATGGCTACACCTTC. This chain links TRBV11-2 with TRBJ1-2; no reliable D call. Per germline, CDR1 SGHAT and CDR2 FQNNGV. With 5 bases removed from V and 5 bases from J, the gap between germline ends came to 12 bases. The CDR3 is 13 residues long.

This clone was observed once. The chain recombines TRBV2 with TRBJ2-5, with 8 bases matching TRBD1. Germline V gene lookup returns CDR1 SNHLY and CDR2 FYNNEI. This CDR3 spans 14 amino acids. With 6 bases clipped from V and 5 bases from J, the junction kept 8 bases outside the gene matches. CDR3 region: CASRDDRGKETQYF. The DNA of the CDR3 is TGTGCCAGCAGGGACGACAGGGGCAAGGAGACCCAGTACTTC. Looking up the rest from reference TRBV2 and TRBJ2-5 gives the full variable domain: EPEVTQTPSHQVTQMGQEVILRCVPISNHLYFYWYRQILGQKVEFLVSFYNNEISEKSEIFDDQFSVERPDGSNFTLKIRSTKLEDSAMYFCASRDDRGKETQYFGPGTRLLVL.

The chain uses TRBV2 and TRBJ2-2; a weak D match, TRBD2 (5 bases). CDR1 and CDR2 (germline): SNHLY, FYNNEI. This CDR3 region has 15 residues. The ends were cut back, 7 bases at V and 4 bases at J, with 16 bases in the middle. CDR3 DNA sequence: TGTGCCAGCACCCGGGCCGGGGTGGGCACCGGGGAGCTGTTTTTT. Amino acid sequence: CASTRAGVGTGELFF.

The chain uses TRBV5-6 and TRBJ1-4; D is uncertain. Trimming removed 1 base from V and 6 bases from J, with 13 bases in between. Germline V gene lookup returns CDR1 SGHDT and CDR2 YYEEEE. The CDR3 covers 15 residues. The DNA of the CDR3 is TGTGCCAGCAGCTTGTTGAGTCAGGTTGATGAAAAACTGTTTTTT. This sequence encodes CASSLLSQVDEKLFF.

The chain combines TRBV6-5 with TRBJ2-1; no clear D gene. Germline CDR1 is MNHEY and CDR2 is SVGAGI. V was trimmed by 4 bases and J by 5 bases, leaving 9 bases between them. The CDR3 is made up of 13 amino acids. In DNA, the CDR3 is TGTGCCAGCAGTTGGTACAGAAACAATGAGCAGTTCTTC. This sequence encodes CASSWYRNNEQFF.

V usage is TRBV5-4 and J usage is TRBJ2-7; 11 positions match TRBD1. Germline-derived CDR1 and CDR2 are SGHNT and YYREEE (reference sequence). The CDR3 totals 17 residues. Unmatched junction bases numbered 15, after V lost 4 bases and J lost 6 bases. This CDR3 reads CASSDRTGGFLRGEQYF. As DNA, the CDR3 is TGTGCCAGCAGCGACCGGACAGGGGGCTTTCTAAGGGGCGAGCAGTACTTC.

The rearrangement links TRBV5-1 to TRBJ2-2; a weak D match, TRBD2 (5 bases). V shed 5 bases and J shed 5 bases, with 19 bases lying between them. Germline V gene data show CDR1 as SGHRS and CDR2 as YFSETQ. CDR3 length: 16 amino acids. The DNA for the CDR3 is TGCGCCAGCAGAATTCCCGTCACACCGGGAACCGGGGAGCTGTTTTTT. Amino acid sequence: CASRIPVTPGTGELFF.

This clone was seen just once. The V gene is TRBV5-1, the J gene TRBJ2-3, with a possible D match to TRBD2 (6 bases). V lost 5 bases and J lost 0, with 13 bases in between. CDR1 and CDR2 (germline): SGHRS, YFSETQ. This CDR3 is 15 amino acids long. CDR3 coding DNA: TGCGCCAGCAGATCCAGCGGGTTTAGCACAGATACGCAGTATTTT. It codes for CASRSSGFSTDTQYF.